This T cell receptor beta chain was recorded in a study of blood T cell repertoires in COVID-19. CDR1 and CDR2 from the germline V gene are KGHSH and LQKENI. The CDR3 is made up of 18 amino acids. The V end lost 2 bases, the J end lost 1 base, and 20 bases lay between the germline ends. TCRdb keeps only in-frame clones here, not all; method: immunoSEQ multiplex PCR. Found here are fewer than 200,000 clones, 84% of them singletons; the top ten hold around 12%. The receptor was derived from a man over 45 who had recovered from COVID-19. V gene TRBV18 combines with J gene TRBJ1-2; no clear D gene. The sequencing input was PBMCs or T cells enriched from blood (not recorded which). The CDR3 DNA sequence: TGTGCCAGCTCACCATCCTCCGCTACTATTTCGAGTAACTATGGCTACACCTTC. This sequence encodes CASSPSSATISSNYGYTF. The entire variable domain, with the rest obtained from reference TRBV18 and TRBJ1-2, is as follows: NAGVMQNPRHLVRRRGQEARLRCSPMKGHSHVYWYRQLPEEGLKFMVYLQKENIIDESGMPKERFSAEFPKEGPSILRIQQVVRGDSAAYFCASSPSSATISSNYGYTFGSGTRLTVV.